Listed here are 5 T cell receptor beta chains from one sample, sequenced in a study of T cells after yellow fever vaccination. TCRdb ran MiXCR on the 5' RACE reads and lists one entry per CDR3 protein. There are over 150,000 distinct CDR3 sequences in the sample; approximately 6.2% occur only once, and roughly 3% lies in the top ten. Here the sequenced sample was CD4+ T cells sorted from PBMCs, taken on the day of the first yellow fever vaccination. All receptors come from a young man who received the YFV17D yellow fever vaccine.

The sample holds many counts of this clonotype. The V gene is TRBV6-5, the J gene TRBJ2-6; weak D call: TRBD1 (5 bases). The ends were cut back, 2 bases at V and 1 base at J, with 12 bases in the middle. From germline, CDR1 is MNHEY and CDR2 SVGAGI. CDR3 size: 17 residues. This chain's CDR3 is CASSYRAGQSGANVLTF. The DNA for the CDR3 is TGTGCCAGCAGTTACCGGGCAGGGCAGTCTGGGGCCAACGTCCTGACTTTC.

The V and J genes are TRBV4-3 and TRBJ1-2; a possible D gene is TRBD1 (5 bases). The CDR3 totals 16 residues. Germline V CDR1 and CDR2: LGHNA, YSLEER. V was pared by 4 bases and J by 5 bases, with 20 bases between. Here the CDR3 DNA reads TGCGCCAGCAGCCCGCTAGGTGGGGGAACTCTGTATGGCTACACCTTC. This codes for CASSPLGGGTLYGYTF.

This clonotype has at least ten counts. V gene TRBV9 combines with J gene TRBJ2-7; the D gene is possibly TRBD1 (6 bases). The CDR3 length is 12 residues. The ends were cut back, 2 bases at V and 6 bases at J, with 9 bases in the middle. Germline V gene sequence: CDR1 SGDLS, CDR2 YYNGEE. CDR3 amino acids: CASSVKGGEQYF. DNA for the CDR3: TGTGCCAGCAGCGTCAAAGGGGGCGAGCAGTACTTC.

This clonotype has at least ten counts. V usage is TRBV6-1 and J usage is TRBJ1-4; tentatively, D is TRBD1 (6 bases). The CDR3 has 13 residues. Germline V gene sequence: CDR1 MNHNS, CDR2 SASEGT. V was pared by 5 bases and J by 4 bases, with 8 bases between. The CDR3 bases are TGTGCCAGCAGTCAGGGGATTAATGAAAAACTGTTTTTT. Translation: CASSQGINEKLFF.

In its sample, this clonotype was seen a few times. The CDR3: CASSSRITPTGELFF. The DNA of the CDR3 is TGTGCCAGTAGTTCCCGGATCACCCCCACCGGGGAGCTGTTTTTT. The rearrangement links TRBV19 to TRBJ2-2, with D hard to call. Germline-derived CDR1 and CDR2 are LNHDA and SQIVND (reference sequence). CDR3 size: 15 residues. V dropped 5 bases and J dropped 4 bases, with 14 bases sitting between them. Full variable domain (remainder filled in from reference TRBV19 and TRBJ2-2): DGGITQSPKYLFRKEGQNVTLSCEQNLNHDAMYWYRQDPGQGLRLIYYSQIVNDFQKGDIAEGYSVSREKKESFPLTVTSAQKNPTAFYLCASSSRITPTGELFFGEGSRLTVL.